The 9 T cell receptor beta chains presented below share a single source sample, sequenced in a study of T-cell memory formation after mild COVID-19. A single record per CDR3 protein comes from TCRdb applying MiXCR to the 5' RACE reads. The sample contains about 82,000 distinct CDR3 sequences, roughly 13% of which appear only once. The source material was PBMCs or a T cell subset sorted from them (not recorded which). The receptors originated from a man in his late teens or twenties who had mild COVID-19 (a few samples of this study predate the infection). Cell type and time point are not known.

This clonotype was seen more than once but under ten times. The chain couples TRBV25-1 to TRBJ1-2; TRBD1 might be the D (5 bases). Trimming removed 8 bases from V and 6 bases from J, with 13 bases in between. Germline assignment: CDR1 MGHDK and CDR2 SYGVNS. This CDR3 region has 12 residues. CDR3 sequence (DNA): TGTGCCAGCTCCAACTGGGGGGATGGCTACACCTTC. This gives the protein CASSNWGDGYTF.

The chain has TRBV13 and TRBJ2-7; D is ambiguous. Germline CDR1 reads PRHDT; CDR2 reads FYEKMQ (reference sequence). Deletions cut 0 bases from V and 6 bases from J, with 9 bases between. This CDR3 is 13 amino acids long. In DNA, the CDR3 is TGTGCCAGCAGCTTAGGCCCTGACCCCGAGCAGTACTTC. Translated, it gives CASSLGPDPEQYF.

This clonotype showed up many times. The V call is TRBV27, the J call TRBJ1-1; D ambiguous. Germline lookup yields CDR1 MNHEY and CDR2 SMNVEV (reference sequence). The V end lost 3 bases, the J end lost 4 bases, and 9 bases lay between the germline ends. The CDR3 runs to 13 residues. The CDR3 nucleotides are TGTGCCAGCAGTTTTAAAGAGACCACTGAAGCTTTCTTT. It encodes CASSFKETTEAFF.

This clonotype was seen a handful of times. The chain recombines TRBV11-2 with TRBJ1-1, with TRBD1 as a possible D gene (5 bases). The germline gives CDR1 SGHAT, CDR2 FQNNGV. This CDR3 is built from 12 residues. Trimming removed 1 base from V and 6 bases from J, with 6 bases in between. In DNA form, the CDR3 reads TGTGCCAGCAGCTTAGCGACAGCTGAAGCTTTCTTT. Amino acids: CASSLATAEAFF.

The CDR3 spells CASSYSMGDRGYEQYF. DNA of the CDR3: TGTGCCAGCAGTTATTCCATGGGGGATCGGGGCTACGAGCAGTACTTC. The chain links TRBV6-5 to TRBJ2-7; D tentatively fits TRBD1 or TRBD2 (5 bases each). The CDR3 has 16 residues. Between the trimmed V and J ends, which lost 3 bases and 3 bases, there was a span of 18 bases. The germline V gene encodes CDR1 MNHEY and CDR2 SVGAGI.

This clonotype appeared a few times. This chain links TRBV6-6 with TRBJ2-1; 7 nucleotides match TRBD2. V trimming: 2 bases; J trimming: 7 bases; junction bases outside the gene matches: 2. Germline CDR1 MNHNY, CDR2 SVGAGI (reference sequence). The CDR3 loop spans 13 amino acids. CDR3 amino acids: CASSYRAGNEQFF. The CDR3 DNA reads TGTGCCAGCAGTTACAGAGCGGGGAATGAGCAGTTCTTC.

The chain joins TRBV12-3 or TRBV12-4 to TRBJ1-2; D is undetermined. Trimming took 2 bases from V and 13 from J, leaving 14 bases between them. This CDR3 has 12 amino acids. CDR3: CASSLLESRCTF. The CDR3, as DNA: TGTGCCAGCAGTTTATTGGAGTCCAGGTGCACCTTC.

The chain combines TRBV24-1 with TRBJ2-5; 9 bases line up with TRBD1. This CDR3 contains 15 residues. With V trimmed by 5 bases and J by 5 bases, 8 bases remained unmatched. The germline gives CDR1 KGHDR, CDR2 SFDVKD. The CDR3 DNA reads TGTGCCACCAGTGCCCCCGGGACAGGGTGGGAGACCCAGTACTTC. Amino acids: CATSAPGTGWETQYF.

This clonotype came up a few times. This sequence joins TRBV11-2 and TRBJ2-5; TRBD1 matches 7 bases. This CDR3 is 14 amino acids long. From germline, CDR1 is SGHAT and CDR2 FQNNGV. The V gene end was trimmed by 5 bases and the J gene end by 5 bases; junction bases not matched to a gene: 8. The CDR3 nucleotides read TGTGCCAGCAGCCCGACAGGGTTTAGGGAGACCCAGTACTTC. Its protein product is CASSPTGFRETQYF. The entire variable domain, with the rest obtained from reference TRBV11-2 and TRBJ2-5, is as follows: EAGVAQSPRYKIIEKRQSVAFWCNPISGHATLYWYQQILGQGPKLLIQFQNNGVVDDSQLPKDRFSAERLKGVDSTLKIQPAKLEDSAVYLCASSPTGFRETQYFGPGTRLLVL.